This T cell receptor (beta chain) was recorded in a study of cytomegalovirus exposure and HLA in healthy donors. Turning to the study itself: About 85 million unique TCR sequences came from HLA-typed donors in an early release. Findings of the study overall: With later analysis, a missense DCLRE1C variant became linked to TCR beta V- and J-gene trimming. Upon later analysis, TCR association rates were observed to vary by HLA locus, being highest for DRB1 and lowest for HLA-C.

The PCR employed 60 Vbeta primers together with 13 Jbeta primers. Sequenced by immunoSEQ multiplex PCR; TCRdb stores in-frame clones only, minus some. This table holds under 200,000 clones, approximately 80% found once. Regarding this clone: Its antigen is currently unknown.

The clonotype comes from a woman aged 18-29 years in good health and CMV-seronegative. The specimen was PBMCs.

CDR3 DNA sequence: TGTGCCAGCAGCTCCCAGTTTAGCAATCAGCCCCAGCATTTT. Its protein product is CASSSQFSNQPQHF. The chain joins TRBV7-8 to TRBJ1-5, with D hard to call. There are 14 residues in the CDR3. Trimming pared 4 bases from V and 0 bases from J, leaving 7 bases between. Germline values: CDR1 SGHVS, CDR2 FQNEAQ.